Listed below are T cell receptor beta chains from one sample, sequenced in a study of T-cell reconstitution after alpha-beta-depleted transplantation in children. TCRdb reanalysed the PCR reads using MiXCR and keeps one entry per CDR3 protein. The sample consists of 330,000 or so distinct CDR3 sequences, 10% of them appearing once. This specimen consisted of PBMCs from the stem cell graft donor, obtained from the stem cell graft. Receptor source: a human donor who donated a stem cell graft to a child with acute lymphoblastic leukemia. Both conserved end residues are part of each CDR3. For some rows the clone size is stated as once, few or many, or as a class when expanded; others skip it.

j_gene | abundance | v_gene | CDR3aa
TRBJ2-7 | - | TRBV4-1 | CASSQTGSNREQYF
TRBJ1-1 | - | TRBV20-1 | CSARVRTTNTEAFF
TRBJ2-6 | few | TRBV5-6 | CASSLPVGSGANVLTF
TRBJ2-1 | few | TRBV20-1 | CSAPRPGTSGRAGEQFF
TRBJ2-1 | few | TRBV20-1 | CSATKGLAGGRNEQFF
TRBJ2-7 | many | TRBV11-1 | CASSFQQGARNEQYF
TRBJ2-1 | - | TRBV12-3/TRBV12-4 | CASSSTHGASGSGNEQFF
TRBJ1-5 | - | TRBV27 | CATSSMDRGRNQPQHF
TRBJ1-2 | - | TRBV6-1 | CASSDGPYDGYTF
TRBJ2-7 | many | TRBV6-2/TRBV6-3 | CASNGGNPYEQYF
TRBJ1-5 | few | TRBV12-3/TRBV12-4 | CASSLYNSNQPQHF
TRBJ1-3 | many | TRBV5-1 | CASSLEPFSTGNTIYF
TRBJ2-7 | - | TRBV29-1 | CSVPDPTASYEQYF
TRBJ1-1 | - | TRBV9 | CASSVGGPEAFF
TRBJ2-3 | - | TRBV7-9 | CASSSTSGSLGTDTQYF
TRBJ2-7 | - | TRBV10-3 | CAISEPKGLGVRIEQYF
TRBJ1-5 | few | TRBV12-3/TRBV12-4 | CASSSWDGQPQHF
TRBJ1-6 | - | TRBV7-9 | CASSATGQGISPLHF
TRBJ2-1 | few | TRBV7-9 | CASSPLGWNEQFF
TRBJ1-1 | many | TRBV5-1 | CASSLARTGGTEAFF
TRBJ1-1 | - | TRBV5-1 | CASSLPGQAEAFF
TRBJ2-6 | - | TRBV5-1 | CASSSAAHSSGANVLTF
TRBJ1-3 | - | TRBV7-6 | CASSLDGASGNTIYF
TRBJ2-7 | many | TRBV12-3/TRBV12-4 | CASSPGLAGSSYEQYF
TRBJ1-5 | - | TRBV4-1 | CASSQVGQGYQPQHF
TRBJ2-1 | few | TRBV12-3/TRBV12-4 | CASSLALGTSGTAGKFF
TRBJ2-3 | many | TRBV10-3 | CAIGGTVGTDTQYF
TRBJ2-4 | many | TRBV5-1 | CASSLEGTGGANIQYF
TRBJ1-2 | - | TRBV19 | CASTPAWGSANYGYTF
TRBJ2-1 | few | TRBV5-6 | CASSLGGSYHEQFF
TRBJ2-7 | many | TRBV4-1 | CASSQDFAGSYNEQYF
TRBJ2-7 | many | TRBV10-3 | CAISTPPGPLCEQYF
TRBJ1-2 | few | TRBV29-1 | CSVVGRGLGNGYTF
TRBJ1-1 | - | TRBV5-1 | CASSLGYGGRNTEAFF
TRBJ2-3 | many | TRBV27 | CASSLELHTDTQYF
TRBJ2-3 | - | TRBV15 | CATSMDGSTDTQYF
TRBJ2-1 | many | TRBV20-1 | CSGTGPSNEQFF
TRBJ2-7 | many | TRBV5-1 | CASSSGGYEQYF
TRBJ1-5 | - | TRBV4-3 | CASSQDTSRPNQPQHF
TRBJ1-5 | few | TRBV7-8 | CASSLARGPQHF